One and the same sample provided the 31 T cell receptor beta chains below, sequenced in a study of T-cell reconstitution after alpha-beta-depleted transplantation in children. A TCRbeta library incorporating unique molecular identifiers was prepared. TCRdb re-derived calls from the PCR reads in MiXCR, one entry per CDR3 protein. The table lists about 77,000 distinct CDR3 sequences, about a sixth of them singletons, with 51% in the top ten. The sequencing used PBMCs, mostly from graft donor cells, collected 360 days after TCRalphabeta/CD19-depleted stem cell transplant. These receptors were collected from a male patient aged 2 to 9 who had a stem cell transplant for acute lymphoblastic leukemia, so the T cells may come from the graft donor.

This clonotype was counted a few times. J is TRBJ2-3 and V is TRBV7-9, with D perhaps matching TRBD2 (5 bases). Germline CDR1 SEHNR, CDR2 FQNEAQ (reference sequence). The CDR3 has 15 amino acids. Trimming stripped 5 bases from V and 0 bases from J, with 12 bases between. The CDR3 DNA reads TGTGCCAGCAGCACCCCTAGCCCGAGCACAGATACGCAGTATTTT. Translating it yields CASSTPSPSTDTQYF. The entire variable domain, with the rest obtained from reference TRBV7-9 and TRBJ2-3, is as follows: DTGVSQNPRHKITKRGQNVTFRCDPISEHNRLYWYRQTLGQGPEFLTYFQNEAQLEKSRLLSDRFSAERPKGSFSTLEIQRTEQGDSAMYLCASSTPSPSTDTQYFGPGTRLTVL.

The table lists this clonotype with many counts. V gene TRBV6-5 combines with J gene TRBJ2-3; 14 bases are a match to TRBD2. Looked up from germline, CDR1 is MNHEY and CDR2 is SVGAGI. V trimming: 3 bases; J trimming: 3 bases; junction bases outside the gene matches: 8. The CDR3 consists of 18 residues. CDR3 protein: CASSYHYGTSGSTDTQYF. CDR3 nucleotides: TGTGCCAGCAGTTATCACTACGGGACTAGCGGGAGTACAGATACGCAGTATTTT.

This clonotype turned up a few times. The V call is TRBV27, the J call TRBJ2-1; 13 bases agree with TRBD2. V shed 2 bases and J 2 bases; nucleotides not matched to a gene: 3. The CDR3 extends over 17 amino acids. Germline lookup yields CDR1 MNHEY and CDR2 SMNVEV (reference sequence). The CDR3 DNA reads TGTGCCAGCAGTTTACCGGGACTAGCGGGACCCTACAATGAGCAGTTCTTC. As protein: CASSLPGLAGPYNEQFF.

This clonotype showed up just a few times. The chain is built from TRBV20-1 and TRBJ2-7; TRBD1 aligns across 8 bases. Germline assignment: CDR1 DFQATT and CDR2 SNEGSKA (reference sequence). V lost 1 base to trimming and J lost 4 bases; unmatched junction nucleotides: 6. This CDR3 spans 14 amino acids. The CDR3 DNA is TGCAGTGCTAGAGGGACAGGGAAGATTTACGAGCAGTACTTC. Encoded protein: CSARGTGKIYEQYF.

The V gene is TRBV20-1, the J gene TRBJ2-5; 7 positions agree with TRBD2. The V and J ends lost 5 bases and 3 bases, in that order; junction bases with no gene match: 3. Germline V gene data show CDR1 as DFQATT and CDR2 as SNEGSKA (reference sequence). CDR3 length: 12 amino acids. In nucleotides, the CDR3 is TGCAGTGCTCTTCTAGCGGAAGAGACCCAGTACTTC. It yields the protein CSALLAEETQYF.

This chain connects TRBV11-3 to TRBJ2-3, with TRBD2 matching 10 bases. The CDR3 runs to 15 residues. The germline V gene has CDR1 SGHNT and CDR2 YENEEA. V shed 6 bases, J shed 5 bases, and the junction held 8 bases outside the gene matches. The CDR3 sequence: CASRRAGGLGDTQYF. DNA of the CDR3: TGTGCCAGCAGAAGAGCGGGAGGGCTGGGAGATACGCAGTATTTT.

The chain couples TRBV12-3 or TRBV12-4 to TRBJ2-2, with 10 bases fitting TRBD2. J was trimmed by 5 bases and V by 6 bases; bases with no gene match: 12. The CDR3 is made up of 17 amino acids. The CDR3 coding sequence is TGTGCCAGCAGCCAAAGCGGGAGGGCGAGGAGAACCGGGGAGCTGTTTTTT. Translated: CASSQSGRARRTGELFF.

This clonotype was counted at least ten times. V gene TRBV7-9 combines with J gene TRBJ2-1, with a possible D match to TRBD2 (6 bases). V was clipped by 6 bases and J by 5 bases, with 17 bases between them. CDR3 size: 15 residues. Germline V gene sequence: CDR1 SEHNR, CDR2 FQNEAQ (reference sequence). In nucleotides, the CDR3 is TGTGCCAGCAGGGGTCTCCTAGCGCAAGACAATGAGCAGTTCTTC. Encoded protein: CASRGLLAQDNEQFF.

The chain links TRBV3-1 to TRBJ2-1, with TRBD1 as a possible D gene (6 bases). With 3 bases removed from V and 10 bases from J, the gap between germline ends came to 10 bases. The CDR3 loop spans 12 amino acids. Germline CDR1 and CDR2: LGHDT and YNNKEL (reference sequence). The CDR3 region is CASSQSGTEQFF. CDR3 coding DNA: TGTGCCAGCAGCCAGTCCGGGACAGAGCAGTTCTTC.

There are many counts of this clonotype. This chain connects TRBV6-1 to TRBJ1-2; D is undetermined. This CDR3 region has 12 residues. Trimming cost V 7 bases and J 9 bases, with 15 bases left between them. CDR1 is MNHNS, CDR2 SASEGT, per germline. The CDR3 nucleotides read TGTGCCAGCAAGACCTTACGGGCGCGCTACACCTTC. The encoded protein is CASKTLRARYTF.

This clonotype was seen many times. The J gene is TRBJ1-5, the V gene TRBV12-3 or TRBV12-4, with TRBD1 matching 8 bases. Trimming removed 4 bases from V and 7 bases from J; junction bases left unmatched: 9. CDR3 length equals 15 residues. The CDR3 is CASSYLTGGGQPQHF. The CDR3 DNA is TGTGCCAGCAGTTACCTCACAGGGGGAGGGCAGCCCCAGCATTTT.

This clonotype turned up a few times. The V gene is TRBV6-5, the J gene TRBJ2-1, with TRBD2 identical over 13 bases. V dropped 6 bases and J dropped 8; count of bases not matched to a gene: 13. CDR1 and CDR2 from the germline V gene are MNHEY and SVGAGI. CDR3 length: 17 amino acids. This chain's CDR3 is CASSLLWTSGSRDEQFF. CDR3 in DNA: TGTGCCAGCAGCCTACTCTGGACTAGCGGGAGTCGGGATGAGCAGTTCTTC.

The chain joins TRBV11-2 to TRBJ2-7, with D perhaps TRBD2 (5 bases). Germline values: CDR1 SGHAT, CDR2 FQNNGV. CDR3 size: 17 residues. Trimming shortened V by 3 bases and J by 4 bases, and 22 bases separated the two germline ends. The CDR3 reads CASSFSSRARGLYEQYF. The CDR3 nucleotides are TGTGCCAGCAGCTTTTCATCCAGAGCGAGAGGGTTGTACGAGCAGTACTTC. The entire variable domain, with the rest obtained from reference TRBV11-2 and TRBJ2-7, is as follows: EAGVAQSPRYKIIEKRQSVAFWCNPISGHATLYWYQQILGQGPKLLIQFQNNGVVDDSQLPKDRFSAERLKGVDSTLKIQPAKLEDSAVYLCASSFSSRARGLYEQYFGPGTRLTVT.

The chain couples TRBV12-3 or TRBV12-4 to TRBJ1-4, with D possibly being TRBD1 (6 bases). V gave up 1 base and J gave up 7 bases, with 16 bases separating them. The CDR3 covers 16 residues. This CDR3 reads CASSLGQAQGTEKLFF. The CDR3 region has the DNA TGTGCCAGCAGTTTAGGACAGGCCCAAGGAACTGAAAAACTGTTTTTT.

This clonotype came up many times. The chain uses TRBV10-3 and TRBJ2-7; tentatively, D is TRBD1 or TRBD2 (5 bases each). Trimming stripped 6 bases from V and 2 bases from J, with 14 bases between. This CDR3 has 14 amino acids. CDR1 ENHRY and CDR2 SYGVKD come from the germline V gene. The chain's CDR3 is CAIRDRDGPYEQYF. In DNA form, the CDR3 reads TGTGCCATCAGAGACCGGGACGGCCCCTACGAGCAGTACTTC.

V and J are TRBV5-1 and TRBJ2-1, with TRBD2 matching 9 bases. The germline CDR1 and CDR2 sequences are SGHRS and YFSETQ. This CDR3 comprises 14 residues. Germline trimming cut 0 bases from V and 9 bases from J; bases unmatched to any gene: 4. The CDR3 DNA is TGCGCCAGCAGCTTGGTAGGCGGGAGGGGTGAGCAGTTCTTC. Its protein product is CASSLVGGRGEQFF.

The genes are TRBV11-2 and TRBJ2-7; tentative D call: TRBD1 (7 bases). This CDR3 has 14 residues. Germline CDR1 reads SGHAT; CDR2 reads FQNNGV. The V end was cut by 2 bases, the J end by 2 bases, with 10 bases between. CDR3 protein: CASSLQGGAYEQYF. The DNA for the CDR3 is TGTGCCAGCAGCTTACAGGGGGGAGCCTACGAGCAGTACTTC.

The genes are TRBV7-8 and TRBJ2-7, with a weak D call TRBD1 (6 bases). V was trimmed by 5 bases and J by 5 bases, leaving 19 bases between them. This CDR3 contains 15 residues. In germline, CDR1 is SGHVS, CDR2 FQNEAQ. The CDR3 is CASSPSLTGVNEQYF. DNA of the CDR3: TGTGCCAGCAGCCCCTCCTTGACAGGAGTCAACGAGCAGTACTTC.

This chain joins TRBV27 and TRBJ2-4, with D possibly called TRBD1 or TRBD2 (5 bases each). The V and J ends lost 5 bases and 6 bases respectively, with 14 bases between them. CDR3 length equals 14 residues. Germline lookup yields CDR1 MNHEY and CDR2 SMNVEV (reference sequence). CDR3 protein: CASSRPGRGNIQYF. CDR3 bases: TGTGCCAGCAGTCGACCGGGACGGGGAAACATTCAGTACTTC.

In its sample, this clonotype was seen a few times. The chain couples TRBV5-1 to TRBJ2-7, with unresolved D. Trimming removed 5 bases from V and 3 bases from J, with 6 bases in between. Germline V gives CDR1 SGHRS, CDR2 YFSETQ. This CDR3 is 11 amino acids long. The DNA of the CDR3 is TGCGCCAGCAGGTTATTCTACGAGCAGTACTTC. This sequence encodes CASRLFYEQYF. Filled out from reference TRBV5-1 and TRBJ2-7, the complete variable domain reads KAGVTQTPRYLIKTRGQQVTLSCSPISGHRSVSWYQQTPGQGLQFLFEYFSETQRNKGNFPGRFSGRQFSNSRSEMNVSTLELGDSALYLCASRLFYEQYFGPGTRLTVT.

The CDR3 DNA reads TGCGCCAGCAGCTTGGTAGCGGAACTGGGGGAGCAGTACTTC. As protein: CASSLVAELGEQYF. The chain recombines TRBV5-1 with TRBJ2-7; a weak D match, TRBD2 (6 bases). The V and J ends lost 0 bases and 7 bases respectively, with 14 bases between them. The CDR3 totals 14 residues. Germline values: CDR1 SGHRS, CDR2 YFSETQ.

The V call is TRBV5-1, the J call TRBJ2-2; 13 bases are a match to TRBD2. After removal of 4 bases from V and 6 bases from J, the junction contained 6 bases not matched to a gene. From germline, CDR1 is SGHRS and CDR2 YFSETQ. The CDR3 covers 16 residues. CDR3: CASSTRTSGRPGELFF. The CDR3 nucleotides are TGCGCCAGCAGCACCCGGACTAGCGGGAGACCCGGGGAGCTGTTTTTT.

This clonotype showed up just a few times. The rearrangement uses TRBV20-1 and TRBJ2-1; 9 bases map to TRBD2. The CDR3 consists of 14 residues. V lost 3 bases and J lost 7; bases outside the gene matches: 7. CDR1 DFQATT and CDR2 SNEGSKA come from the germline V gene (reference sequence). The CDR3 here is CSASVAGVINEQFF. The DNA of the CDR3 is TGCAGTGCTAGTGTAGCGGGAGTTATAAATGAGCAGTTCTTC.

The rearrangement joins TRBV29-1 to TRBJ2-3; 8 positions match TRBD2. This CDR3 region has 14 residues. CDR1 SQVTM and CDR2 ANQGSEA come from the germline V gene. J gave up 0 bases and V 5 bases, and 4 bases lay outside the gene matches. The CDR3 region is CSVQTSASTDTQYF. CDR3 in DNA: TGCAGCGTTCAGACTAGCGCAAGCACAGATACGCAGTATTTT.

Only a few counts were recorded for this clonotype. This CDR3 is CASSLGAWTGELFF. DNA for the CDR3: TGCGCCAGCAGCTTGGGTGCTTGGACCGGGGAGCTGTTTTTT. V usage is TRBV5-1 and J usage is TRBJ2-2; D remains unclear. The V end was cut by 0 bases, the J end by 5 bases, with 8 bases between. Germline V gene data show CDR1 as SGHRS and CDR2 as YFSETQ. The CDR3 totals 14 residues.

This chain connects TRBV5-1 to TRBJ2-7, with D perhaps TRBD1 (5 bases). Trimming took 0 bases from V and 5 from J, leaving 15 bases between them. The length of the CDR3 is 15 residues. Per the germline V gene, CDR1 is SGHRS and CDR2 is YFSETQ. DNA for the CDR3: TGCGCCAGCAGCTTGGAGCCCCCGACAGCGCACGAGCAGTACTTC. Translation gives CASSLEPPTAHEQYF.

The chain is built from TRBV2 and TRBJ2-7; a weak D match, TRBD1 (5 bases). In germline, CDR1 is SNHLY, CDR2 FYNNEI. The CDR3 spans 11 residues. The V end lost 8 bases, the J end lost 3 bases, and 8 bases lay between the germline ends. The CDR3 sequence: CASLGRYEQYF. CDR3 bases: TGTGCCAGCCTGGGGCGCTACGAGCAGTACTTC.

This clonotype was recorded at least ten times. J is TRBJ2-1 and V is TRBV29-1; D is perhaps TRBD2 (6 bases). This CDR3 is built from 13 residues. Germline loops: CDR1 SQVTM, CDR2 ANQGSEA. V dropped 6 bases and J dropped 9 bases, with 18 bases sitting between them. The CDR3 here is CSVQPARRGEQFF. CDR3 bases: TGCAGCGTCCAACCCGCCCGGCGGGGTGAGCAGTTCTTC.

This clonotype has more than one count but fewer than ten. The chain joins TRBV20-1 to TRBJ1-1; 9 bases line up with TRBD1. CDR1 is DFQATT, CDR2 SNEGSKA, per germline (reference sequence). This CDR3 contains 14 residues. Trimming at V came to 0 bases and at J to 7 bases, leaving 6 bases not matched to a gene. In nucleotides, the CDR3 is TGCAGTGCTAGAGATCTTAGGACAGGGGATGAAGCTTTCTTT. Translated, it gives CSARDLRTGDEAFF.

This clonotype has just a few counts. This chain joins TRBV24-1 and TRBJ2-2, with no clear D. V dropped 3 bases and J dropped 2 bases, with 18 bases sitting between them. Germline V gene data show CDR1 as KGHDR and CDR2 as SFDVKD. The CDR3 loop spans 18 amino acids. In DNA form, the CDR3 reads TGTGCCACCAGTGATCCCAGTCTGGGCATCTCAAACACCGGGGAGCTGTTTTTT. Protein product: CATSDPSLGISNTGELFF.

The V call is TRBV28, the J call TRBJ2-1, with TRBD2 matching 7 bases. The V segment lost 6 bases and the J segment 14 bases; nucleotides outside the gene matches: 13. The V gene's germline CDR1 is MDHEN and CDR2 SYDVKM. This CDR3 contains 13 residues. The CDR3: CASRTYLADREFF. As DNA, the CDR3 is TGTGCCAGCAGAACCTACCTAGCGGATAGGGAGTTCTTC.